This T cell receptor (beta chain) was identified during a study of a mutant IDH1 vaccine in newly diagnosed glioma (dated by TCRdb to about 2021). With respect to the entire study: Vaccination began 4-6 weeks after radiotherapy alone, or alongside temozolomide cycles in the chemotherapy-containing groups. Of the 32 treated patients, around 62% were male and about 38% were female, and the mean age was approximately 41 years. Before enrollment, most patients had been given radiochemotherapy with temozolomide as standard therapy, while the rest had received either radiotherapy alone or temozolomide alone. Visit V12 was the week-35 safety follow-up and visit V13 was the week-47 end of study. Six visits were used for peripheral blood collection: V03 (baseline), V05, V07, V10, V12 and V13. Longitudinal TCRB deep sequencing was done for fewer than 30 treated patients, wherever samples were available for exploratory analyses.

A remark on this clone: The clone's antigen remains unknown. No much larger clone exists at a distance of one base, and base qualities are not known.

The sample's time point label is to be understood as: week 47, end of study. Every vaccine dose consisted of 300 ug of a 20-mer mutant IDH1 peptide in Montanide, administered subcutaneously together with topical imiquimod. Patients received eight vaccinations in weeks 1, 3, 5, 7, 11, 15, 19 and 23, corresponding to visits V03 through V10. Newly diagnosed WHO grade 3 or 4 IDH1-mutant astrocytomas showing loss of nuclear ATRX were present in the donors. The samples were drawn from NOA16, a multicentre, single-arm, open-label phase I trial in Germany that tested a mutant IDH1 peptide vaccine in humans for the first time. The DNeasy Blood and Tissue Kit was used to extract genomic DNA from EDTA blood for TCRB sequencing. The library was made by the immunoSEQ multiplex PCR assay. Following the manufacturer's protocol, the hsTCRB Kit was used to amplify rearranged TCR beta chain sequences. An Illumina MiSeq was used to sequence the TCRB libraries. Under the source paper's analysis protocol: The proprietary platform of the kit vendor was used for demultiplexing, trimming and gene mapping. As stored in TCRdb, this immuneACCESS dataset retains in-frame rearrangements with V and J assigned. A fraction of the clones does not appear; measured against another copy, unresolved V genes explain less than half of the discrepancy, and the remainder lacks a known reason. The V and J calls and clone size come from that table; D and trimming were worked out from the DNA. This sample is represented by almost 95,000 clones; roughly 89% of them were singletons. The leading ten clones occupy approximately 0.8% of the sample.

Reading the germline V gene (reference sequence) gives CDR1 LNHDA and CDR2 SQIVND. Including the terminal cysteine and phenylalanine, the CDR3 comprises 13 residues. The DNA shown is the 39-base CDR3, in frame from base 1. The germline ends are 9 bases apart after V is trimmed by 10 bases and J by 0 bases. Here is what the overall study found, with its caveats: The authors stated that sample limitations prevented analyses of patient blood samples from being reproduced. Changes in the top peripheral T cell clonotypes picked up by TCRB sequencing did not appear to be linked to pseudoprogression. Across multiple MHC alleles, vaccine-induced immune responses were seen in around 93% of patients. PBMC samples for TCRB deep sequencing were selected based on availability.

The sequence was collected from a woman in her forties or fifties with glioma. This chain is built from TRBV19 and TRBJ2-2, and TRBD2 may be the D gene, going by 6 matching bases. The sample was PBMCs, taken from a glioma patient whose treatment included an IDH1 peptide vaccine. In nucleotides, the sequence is TGTGCCACCGGCGGGGCGAACACCGGGGAGCTGTTTTTT. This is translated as CATGGANTGELFF. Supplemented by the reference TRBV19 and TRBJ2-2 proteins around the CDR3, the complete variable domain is DGGITQSPKYLFRKEGQNVTLSCEQNLNHDAMYWYRQDPGQGLRLIYYSQIVNDFQKGDIAEGYSVSREKKESFPLTVTSAQKNPTAFYLCATGGANTGELFFGEGSRLTVL.